Here is one TCR beta chain with its context. V was trimmed by 1 base and J by 3 bases, leaving 17 bases between them. CDR1 and CDR2 from the germline V gene are MGHDK and SYGVNS. The CDR3 loop spans 17 amino acids. This record belongs to a study of blood T cell repertoires in COVID-19. About the research overall: The study drew acute and convalescent COVID-19 samples from the United States, Italy and Spain. From T cells, B-cell-depleted T cells, or PBMCs came the material, which was cDNA or gDNA.

Original data processing: Reference gene primer amplification yielded estimated nucleated cell counts. Only in-frame clones appear in the TCRdb table, and some are missing; sequencing was by immunoSEQ multiplex PCR. That table gives V, J and clone size, and the DNA gave D and trimming. The repertoire includes around 100,000 clones, about 86% of them detected once, and less than 4% sits in the top ten. The sequenced material came from peripheral blood. The V gene is TRBV25-1, the J gene TRBJ2-3, with TRBD1 as a possible D gene (7 bases). This clonotype originated in a human donor in a cohort sampled during active COVID-19. The CDR3 coding sequence is TGTGCCAGCAGTGAATTAAGGAGGGGGCGCATTACAGATACGCAGTATTTT. Translating it yields CASSELRRGRITDTQYF.